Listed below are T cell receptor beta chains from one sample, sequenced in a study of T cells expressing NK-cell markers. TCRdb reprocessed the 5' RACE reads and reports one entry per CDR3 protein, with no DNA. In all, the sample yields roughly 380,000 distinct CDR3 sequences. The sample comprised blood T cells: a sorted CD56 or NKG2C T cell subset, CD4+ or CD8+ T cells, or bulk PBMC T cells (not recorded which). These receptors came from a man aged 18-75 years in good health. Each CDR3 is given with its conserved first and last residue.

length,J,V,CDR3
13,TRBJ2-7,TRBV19,CASSEGTSYEQYF
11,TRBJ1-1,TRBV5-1,CASSLGRLAFF
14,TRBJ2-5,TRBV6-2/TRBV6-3,CASREDSGVETQYF
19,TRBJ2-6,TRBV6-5,CASSYRGQVAPSGANVLTF
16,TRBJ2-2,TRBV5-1,CASSFAATRNTGELFF
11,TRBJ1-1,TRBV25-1,CASSGGERAFF
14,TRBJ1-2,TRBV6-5,CASSYLGSGYGYTF
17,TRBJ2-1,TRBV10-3,CAISESASGGAWSEQFF
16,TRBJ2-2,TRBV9,CASSAGLHTNTGELFF
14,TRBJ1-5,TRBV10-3,CATRNPAGNQPQHF
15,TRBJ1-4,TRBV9,CASSVGPSAGEKLFF
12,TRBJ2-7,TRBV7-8,CASSLPGNEQYF
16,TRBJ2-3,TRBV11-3,CASSTGGRHRTDTQYF
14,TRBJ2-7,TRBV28,CASSLWPNSYEQYF
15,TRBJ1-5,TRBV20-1,CSGVRGTGGVQPQHF
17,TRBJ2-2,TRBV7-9,CASSLGMAAVGTGELFF
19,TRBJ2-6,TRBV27,CASSLFGQRGVSGANVLTF
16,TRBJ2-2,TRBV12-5,CASGPEGLGSGGELFF
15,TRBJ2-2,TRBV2,CASPGGGANTGELFF
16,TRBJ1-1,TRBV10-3,CAISEIGGGKDTEAFF
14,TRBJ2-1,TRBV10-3,CAISEAVGDNEQFF
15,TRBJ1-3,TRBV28,CASMGGGSSGNTIYF
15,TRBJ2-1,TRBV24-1,CATKTGTSTYNEQFF
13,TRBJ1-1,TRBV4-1,CASSLSPVGEVFF
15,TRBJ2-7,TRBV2,CASWPGQGVSYEQYF